The present TCR beta chain was sequenced within a study of PD-1 blockade in classical Hodgkin lymphoma. Study background: Patients were treated with nivolumab at 3 mg/kg, and this was given intravenously every 2 weeks.

As for this clone: Its antigen remains unknown.

Study-level results: Some patients started nivolumab under 1 year after ASCT, and they were excluded.

Germline lookup yields CDR1 LNHDA and CDR2 SQIVND (reference sequence). This CDR3 contains 14 residues. V shed 8 bases, J shed 10 bases, and the junction held 16 bases outside the gene matches. Libraries were prepared by immunoSEQ multiplex PCR; TCRdb keeps only in-frame clonotypes and omits some of them. The data contain just under 65,000 clones, roughly nine tenths of them singletons. Specified time point: cycle 4 day 1 (C4D1), after five to seven weeks of nivolumab. Each patient's relapse followed autologous stem cell transplantation, and brentuximab vedotin exposure varied. The chain links TRBV19 to TRBJ1-1; 7 bases map to TRBD1. Specimen: peripheral blood mononuclear cells (PBMCs), collected before the fourth cycle of nivolumab. This sequence was found in a human donor with classical Hodgkin lymphoma. Here the CDR3 reads CASLARDGNRGAFF. DNA for the CDR3: TGTGCCAGTCTTGCGCGGGACGGCAACAGGGGAGCTTTCTTT.